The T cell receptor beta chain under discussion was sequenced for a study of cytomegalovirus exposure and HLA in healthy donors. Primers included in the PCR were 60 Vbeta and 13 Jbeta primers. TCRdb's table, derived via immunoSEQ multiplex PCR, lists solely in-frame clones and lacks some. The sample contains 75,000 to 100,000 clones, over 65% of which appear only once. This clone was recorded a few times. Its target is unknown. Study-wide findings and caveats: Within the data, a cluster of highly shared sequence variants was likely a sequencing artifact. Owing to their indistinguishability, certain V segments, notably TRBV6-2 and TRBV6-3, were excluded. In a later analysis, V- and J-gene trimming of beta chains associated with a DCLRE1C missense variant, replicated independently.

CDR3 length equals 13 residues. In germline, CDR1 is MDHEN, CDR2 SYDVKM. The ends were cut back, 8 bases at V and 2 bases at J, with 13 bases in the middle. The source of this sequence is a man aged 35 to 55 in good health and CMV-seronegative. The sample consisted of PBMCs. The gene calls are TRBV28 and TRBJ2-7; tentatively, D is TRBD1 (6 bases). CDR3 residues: CASGTGPTYEQYF. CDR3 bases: TGTGCCAGCGGAACAGGGCCGACCTACGAGCAGTACTTC.